This TCR beta chain was identified in a study of blood T cell repertoires in COVID-19. Study-level background: Researchers got acute and convalescent COVID-19 samples from the United States, Italy and Spain.

This CDR3 is built from 14 residues. V shed 8 bases and J 5 bases; nucleotides not matched to a gene: 7. The germline V gene has CDR1 SGHAT and CDR2 FQNNGV. TCRdb's table, derived via immunoSEQ multiplex PCR, lists solely in-frame clones and lacks some. The sample lists about 250,000 clones; approximately 85% were seen once. Seattle patient enrollment occurred during active infection, with longitudinal follow-up thereafter. The source material was peripheral blood. This TCR was recovered from a woman of 80 years or more with COVID-19, enrolled during active disease. J is TRBJ2-2 and V is TRBV11-2; TRBD1 agrees at 8 bases. The CDR3 DNA reads TGTGCCAGCCCGCAGGGGGCGAGAACCGGGGAGCTGTTTTTT. It encodes CASPQGARTGELFF.